This paragraph reports one TCR beta chain. This record belongs to a study of OX40 agonist ivuxolimab in advanced cancers. Trimming removed 1 base at V and 2 bases at J, with 8 bases between. CDR1 and CDR2 (germline): LNHDA, SQIVND (reference sequence). There are 14 residues in the CDR3. Generated by immunoSEQ multiplex PCR, the TCRdb table keeps only in-frame clones and is missing some. The sample comprises 82,000 or so clones, around 90% of which are singletons, and about 0.63% rests with the top ten. The chain links TRBV19 to TRBJ1-2, with D unclear. This TCR was recovered from an adult with an advanced solid tumor such as melanoma, head and neck, liver or kidney cancer. The sequenced sample was CD4+ or CD8+ T cells sorted from blood, obtained in a trial of the OX40 agonist ivuxolimab. CDR3 DNA: TGTGCCAGTAGTATAGTTACGGGGAACTATGGCTACACCTTC. This translates into CASSIVTGNYGYTF.